This T cell receptor (beta chain) is from a study of T-cell memory formation after mild COVID-19. As for the study in general: TCR clusters were mostly confined to one donor each. General study results and limits: Contracting CD4+ clones sat mainly in CM and EM; CD8+ in EMRA. Clones that contracted from day 15 to 85 were balanced CD4/CD8, while later expanders leaned CD4+. Cross-reactive memory apparently joined, as some responding clones appeared in pre-infection memory.

A few counts support this clonotype. Its target is unknown. TCRdb passed the 5' RACE reads through MiXCR, listing each CDR3 protein once. The sample shows around 470,000 distinct CDR3 sequences, 20% of them seen only once. J was trimmed by 5 bases and V by 6 bases; bases with no gene match: 9. The CDR3 runs 14 residues. Per the germline V gene, CDR1 is KGHSH and CDR2 is LQKENI. The sequence came from an adult woman who had mild COVID-19 (a few samples of this study predate the infection). Cell type and time point are not known. This chain links TRBV18 with TRBJ1-1, with TRBD1 identical over 7 bases. The sample comprised PBMCs or a T cell subset sorted from them (not recorded which). This CDR3 is CASSPWQGVTEAFF. The CDR3 region has the DNA TGTGCCAGCTCCCCTTGGCAGGGGGTAACTGAAGCTTTCTTT.